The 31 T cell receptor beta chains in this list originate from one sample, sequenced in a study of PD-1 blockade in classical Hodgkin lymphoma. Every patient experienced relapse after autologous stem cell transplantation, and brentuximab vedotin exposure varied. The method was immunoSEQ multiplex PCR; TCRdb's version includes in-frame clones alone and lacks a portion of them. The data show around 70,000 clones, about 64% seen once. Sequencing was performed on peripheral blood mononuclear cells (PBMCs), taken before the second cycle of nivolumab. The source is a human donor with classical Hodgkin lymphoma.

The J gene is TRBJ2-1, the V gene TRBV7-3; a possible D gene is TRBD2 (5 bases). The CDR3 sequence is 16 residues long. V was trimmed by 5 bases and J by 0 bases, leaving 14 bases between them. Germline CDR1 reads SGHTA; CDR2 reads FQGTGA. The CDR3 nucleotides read TGTGCCAGCAGCCCTAATGGAGGAAGCTCCTACAATGAGCAGTTCTTC. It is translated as CASSPNGGSSYNEQFF.

CDR3 residues: CASSQEGQGGTDTQYF. DNA of the CDR3: TGCGCCAGCAGCCAAGAGGGACAGGGTGGTACAGATACGCAGTATTTT. This rearrangement joins TRBV4-1 to TRBJ2-3, with TRBD1 identical over 9 bases. Germline assignment: CDR1 MGHRA and CDR2 YSYEKL. With 0 bases clipped from V and 3 bases from J, the junction kept 4 bases outside the gene matches. The CDR3 consists of 16 residues.

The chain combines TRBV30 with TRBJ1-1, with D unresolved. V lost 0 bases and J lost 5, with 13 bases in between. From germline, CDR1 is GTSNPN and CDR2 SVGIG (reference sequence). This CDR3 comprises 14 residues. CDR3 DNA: TGTGCCTGGAGTGTCGCCTGGGTTGGAACTGAAGCTTTCTTT. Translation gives CAWSVAWVGTEAFF.

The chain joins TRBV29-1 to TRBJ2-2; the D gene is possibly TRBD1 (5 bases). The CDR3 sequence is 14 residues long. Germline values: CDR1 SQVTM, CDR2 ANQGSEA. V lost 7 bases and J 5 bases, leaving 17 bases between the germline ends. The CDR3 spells CSARAQGMTGELFF. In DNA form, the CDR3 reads TGCAGCGCCAGAGCGCAGGGTATGACCGGGGAGCTGTTTTTT.

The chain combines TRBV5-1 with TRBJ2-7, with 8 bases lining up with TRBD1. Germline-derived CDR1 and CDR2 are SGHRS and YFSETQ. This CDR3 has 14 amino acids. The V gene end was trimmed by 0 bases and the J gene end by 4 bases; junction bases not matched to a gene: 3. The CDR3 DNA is TGCGCCAGCAGCTTGGCAGGGGGCAGTTACGAGCAGTACTTC. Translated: CASSLAGGSYEQYF.

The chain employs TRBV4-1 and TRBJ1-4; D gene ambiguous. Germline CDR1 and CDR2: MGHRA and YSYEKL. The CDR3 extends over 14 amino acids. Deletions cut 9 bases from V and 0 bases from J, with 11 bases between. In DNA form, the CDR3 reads TGCGCCAGTCCAGGCGTCGCAACTAATGAAAAACTGTTTTTT. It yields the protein CASPGVATNEKLFF.

The CDR3 sequence is CASSIRQGASQPQHF. The DNA of the CDR3 is TGTGCCAGCAGCATTCGACAGGGGGCTAGTCAGCCCCAGCATTTT. The V gene is TRBV28, the J gene TRBJ1-5; 10 nucleotides agree with TRBD1. Losses at the gene ends were 6 bases for V and 6 bases for J; bases not matched to a gene: 8. The germline CDR1 and CDR2 sequences are MDHEN and SYDVKM. The CDR3 totals 15 residues.

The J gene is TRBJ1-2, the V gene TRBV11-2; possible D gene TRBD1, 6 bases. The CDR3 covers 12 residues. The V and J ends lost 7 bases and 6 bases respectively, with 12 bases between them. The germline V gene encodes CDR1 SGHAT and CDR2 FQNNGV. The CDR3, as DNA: TGTGCCAGCACGTACAGGGAACATGGCTACACCTTC. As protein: CASTYREHGYTF.

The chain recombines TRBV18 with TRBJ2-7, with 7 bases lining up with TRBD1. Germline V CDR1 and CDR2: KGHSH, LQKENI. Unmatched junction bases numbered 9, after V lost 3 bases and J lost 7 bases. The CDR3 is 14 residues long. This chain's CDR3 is CASSPGRGTMEQYF. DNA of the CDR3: TGTGCCAGCTCACCGGGCAGGGGGACGATGGAGCAGTACTTC.

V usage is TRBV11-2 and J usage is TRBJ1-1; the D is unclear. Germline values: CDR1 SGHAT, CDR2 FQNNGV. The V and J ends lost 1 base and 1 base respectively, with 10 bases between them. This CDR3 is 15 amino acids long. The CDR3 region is CASSLVTGSNTEAFF. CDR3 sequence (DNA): TGTGCCAGCAGCTTAGTTACGGGTTCGAACACTGAAGCTTTCTTT.

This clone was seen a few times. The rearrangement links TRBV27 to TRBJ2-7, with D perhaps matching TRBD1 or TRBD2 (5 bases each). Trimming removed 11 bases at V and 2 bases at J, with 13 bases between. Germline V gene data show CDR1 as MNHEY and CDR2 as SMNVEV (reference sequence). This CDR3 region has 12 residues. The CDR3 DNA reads TGTGCCGCCGGGGCAGAACCCTACGAGCAGTACTTC. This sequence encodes CAAGAEPYEQYF.

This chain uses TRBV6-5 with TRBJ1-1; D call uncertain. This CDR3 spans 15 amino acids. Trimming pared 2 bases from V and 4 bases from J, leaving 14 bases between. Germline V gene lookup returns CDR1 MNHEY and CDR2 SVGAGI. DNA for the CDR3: TGTGCCAGCAGTTACCTTCCGGTGGCAAGCACTGAAGCTTTCTTT. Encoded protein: CASSYLPVASTEAFF.

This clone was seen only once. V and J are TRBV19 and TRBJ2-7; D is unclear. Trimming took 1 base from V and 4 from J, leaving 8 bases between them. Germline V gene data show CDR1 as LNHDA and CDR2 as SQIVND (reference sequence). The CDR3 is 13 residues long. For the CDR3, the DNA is TGTGCCAGTAGTATAGGGGCTGGATACGAGCAGTACTTC. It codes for CASSIGAGYEQYF.

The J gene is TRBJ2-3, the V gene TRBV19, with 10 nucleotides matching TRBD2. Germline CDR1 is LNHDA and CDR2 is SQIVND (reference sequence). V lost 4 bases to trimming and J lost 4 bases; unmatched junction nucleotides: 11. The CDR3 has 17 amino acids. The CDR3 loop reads CASSTVASGRGADTQYF. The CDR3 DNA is TGTGCCAGTAGTACAGTGGCTAGCGGGAGAGGTGCAGATACGCAGTATTTT.

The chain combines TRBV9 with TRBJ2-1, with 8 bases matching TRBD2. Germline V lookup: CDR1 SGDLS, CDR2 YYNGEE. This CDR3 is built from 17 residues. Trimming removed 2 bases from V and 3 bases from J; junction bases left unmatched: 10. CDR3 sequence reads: CASSVFSIAGLYNEQFF. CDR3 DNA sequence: TGTGCCAGCAGCGTCTTTTCAATAGCGGGACTCTACAATGAGCAGTTCTTC.

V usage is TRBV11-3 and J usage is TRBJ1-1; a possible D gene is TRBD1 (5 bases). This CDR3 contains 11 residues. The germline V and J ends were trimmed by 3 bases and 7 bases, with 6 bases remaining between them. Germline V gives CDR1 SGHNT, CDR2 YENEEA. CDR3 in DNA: TGTGCCAGCAGCTTGGGGGATGAAGCTTTCTTT. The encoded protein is CASSLGDEAFF.

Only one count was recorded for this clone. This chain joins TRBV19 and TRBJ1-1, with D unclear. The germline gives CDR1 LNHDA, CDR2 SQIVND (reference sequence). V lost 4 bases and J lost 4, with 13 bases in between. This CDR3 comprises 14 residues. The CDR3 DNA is TGTGCCAGTAGTACCCAGAGGTTGGGCACTGAAGCTTTCTTT. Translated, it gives CASSTQRLGTEAFF.

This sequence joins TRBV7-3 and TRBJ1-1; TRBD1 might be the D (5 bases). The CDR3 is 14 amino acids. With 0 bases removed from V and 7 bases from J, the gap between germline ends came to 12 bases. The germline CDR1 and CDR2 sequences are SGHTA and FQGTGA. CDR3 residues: CASSLTGTPIEAFF. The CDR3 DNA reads TGTGCCAGCAGCTTAACCGGGACGCCAATTGAAGCTTTCTTT. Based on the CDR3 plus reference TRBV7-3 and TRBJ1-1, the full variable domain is GAGVSQTPSNKVTEKGKYVELRCDPISGHTALYWYRQSLGQGPEFLIYFQGTGAADDSGLPNDRFFAVRPEGSVSTLKIQRTERGDSAVYLCASSLTGTPIEAFFGQGTRLTVV.

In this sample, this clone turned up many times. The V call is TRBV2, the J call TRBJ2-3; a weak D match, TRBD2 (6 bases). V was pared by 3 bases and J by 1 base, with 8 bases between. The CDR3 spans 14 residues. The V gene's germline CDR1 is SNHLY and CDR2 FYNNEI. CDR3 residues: CASSEASGTDTQYF. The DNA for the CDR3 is TGTGCCAGCAGTGAGGCTAGCGGCACAGATACGCAGTATTTT.

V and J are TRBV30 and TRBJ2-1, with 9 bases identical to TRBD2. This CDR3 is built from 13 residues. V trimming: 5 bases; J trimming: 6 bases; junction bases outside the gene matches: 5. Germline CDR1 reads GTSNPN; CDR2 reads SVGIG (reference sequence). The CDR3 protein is CAWGLAYGNEQFF. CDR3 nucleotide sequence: TGTGCCTGGGGACTAGCGTATGGCAATGAGCAGTTCTTC.

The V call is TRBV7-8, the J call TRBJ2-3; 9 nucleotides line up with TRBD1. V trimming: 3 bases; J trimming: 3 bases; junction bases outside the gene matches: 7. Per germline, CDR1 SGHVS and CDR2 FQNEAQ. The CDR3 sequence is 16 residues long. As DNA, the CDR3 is TGTGCCAGCAGCTTTCCCACAGGGGGCGCAACAGATACGCAGTATTTT. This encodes CASSFPTGGATDTQYF.

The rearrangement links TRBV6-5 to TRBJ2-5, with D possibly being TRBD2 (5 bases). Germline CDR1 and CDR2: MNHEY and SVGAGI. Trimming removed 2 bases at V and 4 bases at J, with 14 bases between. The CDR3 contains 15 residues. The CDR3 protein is CASSYEGRLGETQYF. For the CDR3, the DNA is TGTGCCAGCAGTTACGAGGGCAGGTTAGGAGAGACCCAGTACTTC.

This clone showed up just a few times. CDR3 coding DNA: TGTGCCAGCGGCAACCCAGAGACCCAGTACTTC. Protein: CASGNPETQYF. This chain uses TRBV6-6 with TRBJ2-5; D not certain. V was shortened by 8 bases and J by 4 bases, with 8 bases between the two germline ends. CDR3 length: 11 amino acids. Looked up from germline, CDR1 is MNHNY and CDR2 is SVGAGI (reference sequence).

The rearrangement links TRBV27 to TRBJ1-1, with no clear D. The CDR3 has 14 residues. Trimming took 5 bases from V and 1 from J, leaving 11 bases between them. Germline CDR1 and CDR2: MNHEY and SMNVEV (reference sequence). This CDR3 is CASSPRTGNTEAFF. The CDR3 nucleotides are TGTGCCAGCAGTCCCCGGACGGGGAACACTGAAGCTTTCTTT.

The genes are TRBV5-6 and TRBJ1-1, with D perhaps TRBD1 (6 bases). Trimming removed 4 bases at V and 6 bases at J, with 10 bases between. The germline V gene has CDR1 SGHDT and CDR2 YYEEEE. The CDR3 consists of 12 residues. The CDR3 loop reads CASSGGLPEAFF. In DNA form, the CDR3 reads TGTGCCAGCAGCGGGGGCCTACCTGAAGCTTTCTTT.

CDR3 residues: CASSLTGYRSTEAFF. The CDR3 region has the DNA TGCGCCAGCAGCTTGACAGGGTATAGGAGCACTGAAGCTTTCTTT. The chain employs TRBV5-1 and TRBJ1-1, with D maybe TRBD1 (6 bases). The germline V gene encodes CDR1 SGHRS and CDR2 YFSETQ. V lost 1 base to trimming and J lost 4 bases, with 14 bases between them. The CDR3 length is 15 residues.

CDR3 residues: CASSKALRVGQPQHF. The CDR3 DNA follows: TGTGCCAGCAGCAAAGCGCTGAGGGTTGGGCAGCCCCAGCATTTT. The J gene is TRBJ1-5, the V gene TRBV21-1. TRBV21-1 is flagged as a pseudogene. This CDR3 has 15 amino acids.

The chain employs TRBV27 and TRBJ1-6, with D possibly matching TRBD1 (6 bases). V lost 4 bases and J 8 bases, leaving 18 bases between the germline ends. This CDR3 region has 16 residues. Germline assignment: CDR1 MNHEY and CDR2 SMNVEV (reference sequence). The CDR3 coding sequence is TGTGCCAGCAGTTCTGGGGGGCAATCGTGGGATTCACCCCTCCACTTT. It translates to CASSSGGQSWDSPLHF.

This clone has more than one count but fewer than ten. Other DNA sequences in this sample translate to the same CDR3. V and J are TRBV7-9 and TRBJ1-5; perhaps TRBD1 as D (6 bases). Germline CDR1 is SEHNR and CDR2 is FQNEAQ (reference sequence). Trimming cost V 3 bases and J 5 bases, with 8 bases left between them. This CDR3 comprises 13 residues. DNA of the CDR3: TGTGCCAGCAGCTTCGGGGGCGATCAGCCCCAGCATTTT. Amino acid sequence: CASSFGGDQPQHF.

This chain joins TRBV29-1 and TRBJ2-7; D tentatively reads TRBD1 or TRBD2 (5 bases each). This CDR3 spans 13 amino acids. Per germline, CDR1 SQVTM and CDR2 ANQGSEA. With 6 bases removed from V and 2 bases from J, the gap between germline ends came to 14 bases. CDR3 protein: CSVLREFPYEQYF. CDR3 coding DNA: TGCAGCGTGCTCAGGGAGTTCCCCTACGAGCAGTACTTC.

The CDR3: CSAVTALDSNQPQHF. The CDR3 nucleotides read TGCAGCGCTGTGACAGCCTTAGATAGCAATCAGCCCCAGCATTTT. The chain uses TRBV29-1 and TRBJ1-5, with D perhaps TRBD1 (5 bases). Trimming cost V 7 bases and J 0 bases, with 16 bases left between them. Germline loops: CDR1 SQVTM, CDR2 ANQGSEA. The CDR3 has 15 amino acids.